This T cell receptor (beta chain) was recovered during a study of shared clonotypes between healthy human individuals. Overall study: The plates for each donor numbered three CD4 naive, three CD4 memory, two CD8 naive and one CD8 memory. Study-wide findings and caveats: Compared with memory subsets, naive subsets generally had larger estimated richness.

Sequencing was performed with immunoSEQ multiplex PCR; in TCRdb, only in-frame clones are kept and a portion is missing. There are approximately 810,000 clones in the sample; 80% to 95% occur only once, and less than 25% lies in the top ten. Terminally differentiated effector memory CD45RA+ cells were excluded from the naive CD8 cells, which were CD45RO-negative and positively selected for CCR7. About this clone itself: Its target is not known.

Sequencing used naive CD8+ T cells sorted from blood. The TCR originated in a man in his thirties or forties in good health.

CDR3 amino acids: CSASQEYEQYF. In DNA, the CDR3 is TGCAGTGCTAGCCAAGAGTACGAGCAGTACTTC. This chain links TRBV20-1 with TRBJ2-7; no definite D call. The CDR3 is 11 residues long. The germline V and J ends were trimmed by 3 bases and 4 bases, with 7 bases remaining between them. The germline V gene has CDR1 DFQATT and CDR2 SNEGSKA (reference sequence).